This T cell receptor (beta chain) was retrieved from a study of blood T cells in healthy people across ages. A few counts support this clonotype. Its antigen is unknown. Sample-barcoded 5' priming and a J-beta primer mix drove a second PCR of 7 to 11 cycles. Every cDNA molecule bore a tag from a template-switch adaptor containing 12 random nucleotides. The study obtained at least 3 million CDR3-containing paired-end reads from every sample. MiXCR, run by TCRdb on the 5' RACE reads, gives a single entry per CDR3 protein. The data contain around 1.5 million distinct CDR3 sequences, approximately 42% of them singletons. The J segment lost 3 bases and the V segment lost 0 bases, leaving 5 bases of the junction unmatched. Germline V gives CDR1 SGHRS, CDR2 YFSETQ. This CDR3 contains 15 residues. Notes on the study in general: Naive T cell percentage strongly correlated with TCR beta diversity.

This TCR was recovered from a woman younger than 30 in good health. Material for sequencing was blood. The genes are TRBV5-1 and TRBJ2-7, with 8 bases that match TRBD2. CDR3 nucleotide sequence: TGCGCCAGCAGCTTGGTGGTAGCGGGAATCTACGAGCAGTACTTC. Translated: CASSLVVAGIYEQYF. Full variable domain (missing parts from reference TRBV5-1 and TRBJ2-7): KAGVTQTPRYLIKTRGQQVTLSCSPISGHRSVSWYQQTPGQGLQFLFEYFSETQRNKGNFPGRFSGRQFSNSRSEMNVSTLELGDSALYLCASSLVVAGIYEQYFGPGTRLTVT.